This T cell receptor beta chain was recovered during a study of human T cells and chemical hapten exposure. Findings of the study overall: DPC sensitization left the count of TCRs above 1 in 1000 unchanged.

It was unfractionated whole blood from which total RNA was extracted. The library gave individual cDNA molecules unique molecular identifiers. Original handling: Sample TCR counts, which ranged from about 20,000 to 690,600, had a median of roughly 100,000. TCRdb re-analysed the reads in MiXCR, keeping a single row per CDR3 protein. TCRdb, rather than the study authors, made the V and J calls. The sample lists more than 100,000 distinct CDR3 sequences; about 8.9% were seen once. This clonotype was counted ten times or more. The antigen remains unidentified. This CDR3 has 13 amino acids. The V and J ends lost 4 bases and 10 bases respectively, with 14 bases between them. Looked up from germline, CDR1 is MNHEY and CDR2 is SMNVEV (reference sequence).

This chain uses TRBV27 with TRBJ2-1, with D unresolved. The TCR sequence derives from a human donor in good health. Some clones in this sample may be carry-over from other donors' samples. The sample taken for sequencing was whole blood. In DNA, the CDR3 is TGTGCCAGCAGTTCCGAACCCTTAAGGGAGCAGTTCTTC. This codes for CASSSEPLREQFF.